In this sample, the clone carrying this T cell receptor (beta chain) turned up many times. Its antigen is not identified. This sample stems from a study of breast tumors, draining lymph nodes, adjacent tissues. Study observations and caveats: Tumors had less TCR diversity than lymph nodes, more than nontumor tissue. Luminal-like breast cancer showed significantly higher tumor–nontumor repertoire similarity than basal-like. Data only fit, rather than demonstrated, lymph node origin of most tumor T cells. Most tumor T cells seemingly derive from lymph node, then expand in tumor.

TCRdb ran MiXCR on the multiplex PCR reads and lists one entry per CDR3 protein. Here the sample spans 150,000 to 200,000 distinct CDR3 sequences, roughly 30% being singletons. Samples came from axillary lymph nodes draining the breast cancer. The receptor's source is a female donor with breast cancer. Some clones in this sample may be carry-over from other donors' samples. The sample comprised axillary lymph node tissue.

The CDR3 loop is CASSPTGVGANEQFF. For the CDR3, the DNA is TGTGCCAGCAGCCCGACAGGGGTTGGGGCGAATGAGCAGTTCTTC. The chain is built from TRBV5-8 and TRBJ2-1; 8 nucleotides align to TRBD1. The germline V gene encodes CDR1 SGHTS and CDR2 YDEGEE. J gave up 7 bases and V 4 bases, and 10 bases lay outside the gene matches. CDR3 length: 15 residues.